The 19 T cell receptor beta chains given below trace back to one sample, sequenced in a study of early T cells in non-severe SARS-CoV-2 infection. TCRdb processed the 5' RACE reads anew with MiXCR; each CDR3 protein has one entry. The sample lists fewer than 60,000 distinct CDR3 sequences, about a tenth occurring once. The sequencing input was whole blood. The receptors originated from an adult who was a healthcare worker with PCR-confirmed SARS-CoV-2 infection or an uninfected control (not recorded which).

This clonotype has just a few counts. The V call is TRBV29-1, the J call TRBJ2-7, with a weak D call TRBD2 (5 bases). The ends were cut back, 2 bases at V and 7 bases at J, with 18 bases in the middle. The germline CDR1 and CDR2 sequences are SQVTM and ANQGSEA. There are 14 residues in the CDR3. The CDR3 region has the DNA TGCAGCGTTGAATTTGCGGCGGGTTCCTTGGAGCAGTACTTC. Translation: CSVEFAAGSLEQYF.

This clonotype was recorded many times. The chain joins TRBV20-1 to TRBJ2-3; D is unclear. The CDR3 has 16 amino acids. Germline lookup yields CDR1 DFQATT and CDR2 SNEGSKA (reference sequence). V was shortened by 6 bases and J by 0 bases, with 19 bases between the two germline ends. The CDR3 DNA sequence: TGCAGTGCCTCCACTGCGGTCCGTAAGAGCACAGATACGCAGTATTTT. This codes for CSASTAVRKSTDTQYF.

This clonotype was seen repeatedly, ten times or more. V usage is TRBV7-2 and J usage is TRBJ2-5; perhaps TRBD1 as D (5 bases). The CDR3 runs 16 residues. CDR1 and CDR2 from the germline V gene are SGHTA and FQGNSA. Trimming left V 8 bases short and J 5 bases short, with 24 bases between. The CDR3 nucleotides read TGTGCCAGCCTCGGTTGGGATACCAGGGTCGGGGAGACCCAGTACTTC. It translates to CASLGWDTRVGETQYF.

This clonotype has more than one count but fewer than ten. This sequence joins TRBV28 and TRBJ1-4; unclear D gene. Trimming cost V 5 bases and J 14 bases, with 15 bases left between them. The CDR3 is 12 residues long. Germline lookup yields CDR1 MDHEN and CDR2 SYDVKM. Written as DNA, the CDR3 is TGTGCCAGCAGTCCCATACCCCTTATTCTGTTTTTT. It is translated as CASSPIPLILFF.

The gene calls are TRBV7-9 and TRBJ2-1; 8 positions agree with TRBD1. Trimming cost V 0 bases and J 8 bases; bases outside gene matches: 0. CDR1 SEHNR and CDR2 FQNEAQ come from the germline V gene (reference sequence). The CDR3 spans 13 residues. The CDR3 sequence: CASSLADRDEQFF. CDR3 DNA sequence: TGTGCCAGCAGCTTAGCGGACAGGGATGAGCAGTTCTTC. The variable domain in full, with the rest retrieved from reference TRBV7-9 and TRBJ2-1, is DTGVSQNPRHKITKRGQNVTFRCDPISEHNRLYWYRQTLGQGPEFLTYFQNEAQLEKSRLLSDRFSAERPKGSFSTLEIQRTEQGDSAMYLCASSLADRDEQFFGPGTRLTVL.

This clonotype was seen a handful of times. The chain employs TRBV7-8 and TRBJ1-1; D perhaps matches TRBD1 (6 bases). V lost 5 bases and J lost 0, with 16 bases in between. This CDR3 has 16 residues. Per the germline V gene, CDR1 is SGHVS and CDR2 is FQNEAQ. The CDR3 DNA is TGTGCCAGCAGCCCGAGGACAGCCCGGCTGAACACTGAAGCTTTCTTT. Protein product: CASSPRTARLNTEAFF.

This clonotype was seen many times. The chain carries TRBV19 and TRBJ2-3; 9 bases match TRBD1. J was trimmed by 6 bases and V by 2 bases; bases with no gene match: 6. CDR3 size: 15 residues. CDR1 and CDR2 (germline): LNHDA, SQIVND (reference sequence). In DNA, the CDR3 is TGTGCCAGTAGTATAAGAGGGACAGGGCTTGATACGCAGTATTTT. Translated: CASSIRGTGLDTQYF.

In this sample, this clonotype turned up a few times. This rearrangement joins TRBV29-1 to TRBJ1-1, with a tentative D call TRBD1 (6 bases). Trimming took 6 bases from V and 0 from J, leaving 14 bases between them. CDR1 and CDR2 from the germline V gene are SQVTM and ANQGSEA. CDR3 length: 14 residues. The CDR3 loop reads CSVLRGGVNTEAFF. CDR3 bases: TGCAGCGTGCTTAGAGGGGGGGTGAACACTGAAGCTTTCTTT.

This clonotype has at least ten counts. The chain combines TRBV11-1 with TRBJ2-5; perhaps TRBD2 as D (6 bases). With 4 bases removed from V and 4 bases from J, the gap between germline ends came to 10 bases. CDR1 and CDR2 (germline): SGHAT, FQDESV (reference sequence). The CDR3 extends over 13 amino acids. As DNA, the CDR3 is TGTGCCAGCAGCTACGACGGGGGAGAGACCCAGTACTTC. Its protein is CASSYDGGETQYF.

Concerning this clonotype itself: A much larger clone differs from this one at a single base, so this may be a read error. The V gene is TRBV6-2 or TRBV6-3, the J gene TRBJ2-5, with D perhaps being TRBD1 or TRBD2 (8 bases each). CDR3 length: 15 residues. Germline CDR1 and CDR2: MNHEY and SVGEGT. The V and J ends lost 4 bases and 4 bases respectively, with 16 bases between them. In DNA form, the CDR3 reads TGTGCCAGCAGTTCGGGGGGGACAGGCGCAGAGACCCAGTACTTC. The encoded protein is CASSSGGTGAETQYF.

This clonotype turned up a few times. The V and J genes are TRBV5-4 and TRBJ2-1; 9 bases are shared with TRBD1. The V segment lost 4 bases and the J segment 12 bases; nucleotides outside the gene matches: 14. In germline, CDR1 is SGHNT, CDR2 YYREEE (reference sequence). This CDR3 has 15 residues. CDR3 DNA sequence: TGTGCCAGCAGCCCAAATCCGGGACAGGGAATTTGGCAGTTCTTC. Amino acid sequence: CASSPNPGQGIWQFF.

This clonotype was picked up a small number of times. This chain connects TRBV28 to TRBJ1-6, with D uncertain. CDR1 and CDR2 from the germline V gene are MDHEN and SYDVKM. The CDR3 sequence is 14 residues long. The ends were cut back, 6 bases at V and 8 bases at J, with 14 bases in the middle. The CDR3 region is CASRVEGPHSPLHF. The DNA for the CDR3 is TGTGCCAGCAGGGTAGAAGGGCCACATTCACCCCTCCACTTT.

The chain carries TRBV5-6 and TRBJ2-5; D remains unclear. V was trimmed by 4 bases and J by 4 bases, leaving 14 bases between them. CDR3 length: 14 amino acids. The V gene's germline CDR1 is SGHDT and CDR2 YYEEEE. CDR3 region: CASSADVIIETQYF. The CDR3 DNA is TGTGCCAGCAGCGCCGACGTGATTATAGAGACCCAGTACTTC.

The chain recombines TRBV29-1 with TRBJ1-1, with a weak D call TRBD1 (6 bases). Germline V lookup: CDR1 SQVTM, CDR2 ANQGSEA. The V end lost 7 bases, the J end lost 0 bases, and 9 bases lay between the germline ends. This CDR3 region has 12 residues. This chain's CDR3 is CSATGLNTEAFF. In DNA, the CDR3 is TGCAGCGCGACAGGATTGAACACTGAAGCTTTCTTT.

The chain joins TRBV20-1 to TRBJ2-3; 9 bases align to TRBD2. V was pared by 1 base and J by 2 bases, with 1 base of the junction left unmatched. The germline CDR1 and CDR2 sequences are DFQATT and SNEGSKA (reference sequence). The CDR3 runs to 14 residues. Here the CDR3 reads CSARASGATDTQYF. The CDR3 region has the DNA TGCAGTGCTAGAGCTAGCGGGGCCACAGATACGCAGTATTTT.

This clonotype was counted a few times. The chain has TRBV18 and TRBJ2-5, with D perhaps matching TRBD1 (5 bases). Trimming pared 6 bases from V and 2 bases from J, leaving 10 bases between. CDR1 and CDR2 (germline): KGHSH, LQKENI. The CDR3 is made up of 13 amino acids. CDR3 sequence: CASSDTLQETQYF. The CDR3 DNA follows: TGTGCCAGCTCGGACACCTTACAAGAGACCCAGTACTTC.

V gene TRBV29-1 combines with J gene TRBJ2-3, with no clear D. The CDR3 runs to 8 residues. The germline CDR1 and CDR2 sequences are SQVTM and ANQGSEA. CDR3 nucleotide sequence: TGCCGTGGGGATACGCAGTATTTT. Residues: CRGDTQYF.

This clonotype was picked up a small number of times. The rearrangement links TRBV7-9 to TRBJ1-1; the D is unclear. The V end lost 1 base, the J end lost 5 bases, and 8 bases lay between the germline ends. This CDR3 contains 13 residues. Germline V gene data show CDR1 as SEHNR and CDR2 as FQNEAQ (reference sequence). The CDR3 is CASSLEGKTEAFF. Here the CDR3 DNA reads TGTGCCAGCAGCTTAGAGGGCAAGACTGAAGCTTTCTTT.

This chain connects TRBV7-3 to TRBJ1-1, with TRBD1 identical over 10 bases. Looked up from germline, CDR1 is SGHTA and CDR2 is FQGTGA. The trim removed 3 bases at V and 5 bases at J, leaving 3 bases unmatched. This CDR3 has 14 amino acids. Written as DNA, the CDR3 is TGTGCCAGCAGCTTGGACAGGGGGGTGACTGAAGCTTTCTTT. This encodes CASSLDRGVTEAFF.